The clone carrying this T cell receptor beta chain was seen at least ten times. The length of the CDR3 is 14 residues. Trimming at V came to 0 bases and at J to 4 bases, leaving 1 base not matched to a gene. Germline CDR1 and CDR2: SGHRS and YFSETQ. Semi-nested PCR with Nested Universal Primer A followed constant-region reverse priming of full-length variable regions. One entry per CDR3 protein results from TCRdb running MiXCR on the 5' RACE reads. In the table there are tens of thousands of distinct CDR3 sequences, about 28% of which are singletons. Material: tumor-infiltrating memory CD4+ T cells sorted from the breast tumor. Subset indicated: memory CD4+ T cells, CD4+CD45RO+CD25-. The clonotype comes from a female donor with breast cancer. The V gene is TRBV5-1, the J gene TRBJ2-3, with 8 bases aligning to TRBD1. Here the CDR3 reads CASSLAGGADTQYF. Written as DNA, the CDR3 is TGCGCCAGCAGCTTGGCAGGGGGCGCAGATACGCAGTATTTT.